Given below is one T cell receptor beta chain in context. What it binds is unknown. Sequencing used immunoSEQ multiplex PCR; TCRdb keeps in-frame clones, though not all of them. The sample has 200,000 or so clones, around 89% seen once. CDR1 and CDR2 from the germline V gene are SGHAT and FQNNGV. V lost 5 bases to trimming and J lost 4 bases; unmatched junction nucleotides: 10. The CDR3 has 16 residues. This sample was taken from a study of T cell responses to AZD1222 COVID-19 vaccine. Study-wide results and caveats: Compared with day 0, the breadth and depth of the Spike-specific TCR repertoire rose significantly after two doses of AZD1222. White British donors predominated, females outnumbered males, and clonal diversity was possibly underestimated. CD4 TCRs linked to vaccination spanned spike, dominating at 160-218 and 743-854. Baseline testing showed seropositivity in only 6 or 7 AZD1222 recipients.

The chain has TRBV11-2 and TRBJ2-1; 8 bases align to TRBD2. The material was peripheral blood, obtained on day 0 of AZD1222 vaccination. The TCR comes from an adult in good health. The CDR3 loop is CASSPRGGGTYNEQFF. The CDR3 nucleotides are TGTGCCAGCAGCCCTCGGGGCGGGGGGACATACAATGAGCAGTTCTTC.